A single sample is the source of the 26 T cell receptor beta chains below, sequenced in a study of beta chain features in type 1 diabetes. The investigators reverse transcribed all of the isolated RNA, so they sequenced expressed TCRB transcripts. Sequenced by immunoSEQ multiplex PCR; TCRdb stores in-frame clones only, minus some. The sample yields hundreds of thousands of clones, about 17% seen once. The specimen was naive CD4+ T cells from blood. The source of these receptors is a woman aged 18-29 years in good health.

The chain is built from TRBV6-5 and TRBJ1-4; D might be TRBD1 (5 bases). The V gene's germline CDR1 is MNHEY and CDR2 SVGAGI. The ends were cut back, 5 bases at V and 10 bases at J, with 14 bases in the middle. The CDR3 is 13 amino acids. In DNA form, the CDR3 reads TGTGCCAGCAGTCCCGGGGACGGAGGAAAACTGTTTTTT. Protein product: CASSPGDGGKLFF.

The rearrangement joins TRBV4-2 to TRBJ2-7; tentatively, D is TRBD1 (6 bases). The CDR3 spans 14 residues. V was clipped by 3 bases and J by 1 base, with 10 bases between them. Germline V gene lookup returns CDR1 LGHNA and CDR2 YNFKEQ. The CDR3 loop is CASSQGARSYEQYF. DNA of the CDR3: TGTGCCAGCAGCCAGGGGGCGCGTTCCTACGAGCAGTACTTC.

The rearrangement uses TRBV14 and TRBJ1-2; 9 bases fit TRBD1. CDR3 length equals 15 residues. V lost 4 bases, J lost 7 bases, and 10 bases stayed unmatched. Per germline, CDR1 SGHDN and CDR2 FVKESK. CDR3 protein: CASSPVEQGAAGYTF. The CDR3 DNA reads as TGTGCCAGCAGCCCCGTCGAACAGGGGGCTGCTGGCTACACCTTC.

The chain is built from TRBV18 and TRBJ2-2; TRBD2 matches at 13 bases. The trim removed 3 bases at V and 5 bases at J, leaving 6 bases unmatched. From germline, CDR1 is KGHSH and CDR2 LQKENI. This CDR3 comprises 17 residues. Here the CDR3 reads CASSPGLAGVKTGELFF. CDR3 nucleotide sequence: TGTGCCAGCTCACCTGGACTAGCGGGAGTGAAGACCGGGGAGCTGTTTTTT.

This clone was detected a few times. V usage is TRBV19 and J usage is TRBJ1-2, with D perhaps TRBD1 (5 bases). The CDR3 runs to 14 residues. Deletions cut 8 bases from V and 5 bases from J, with 18 bases between. CDR1 is LNHDA, CDR2 SQIVND, per germline (reference sequence). The CDR3: CASRTPGTEYGYTF. CDR3 sequence (DNA): TGTGCCAGTCGGACCCCGGGGACTGAGTATGGCTACACCTTC.

The gene calls are TRBV7-8 and TRBJ2-1; tentative D call: TRBD2 (6 bases). The CDR3 runs to 15 residues. V was shortened by 5 bases and J by 3 bases, with 14 bases between the two germline ends. Germline lookup yields CDR1 SGHVS and CDR2 FQNEAQ. The CDR3 DNA follows: TGTGCCAGCAGCGCGCGACTAGATATCTACAATGAGCAGTTCTTC. Residues: CASSARLDIYNEQFF.

This clone occurred a few times. V and J are TRBV6-5 and TRBJ2-1, with 9 bases aligning to TRBD2. V lost 8 bases to trimming and J lost 14 bases; unmatched junction nucleotides: 13. CDR1 MNHEY and CDR2 SVGAGI come from the germline V gene. This CDR3 spans 13 amino acids. The CDR3, as DNA: TGTGCCAGCCGGCGGCGGACTAGCGATGGAGAGTTCTTC. Translated: CASRRRTSDGEFF.

V usage is TRBV7-3 and J usage is TRBJ2-3; possible D gene TRBD1, 6 bases. This CDR3 is 12 amino acids long. V lost 11 bases and J 4 bases, leaving 13 bases between the germline ends. From germline, CDR1 is SGHTA and CDR2 FQGTGA. Here the CDR3 DNA reads TGTGCCGGGAAGGGGGAAGCAGATACGCAGTATTTT. Translating it yields CAGKGEADTQYF. The variable domain in full, completed from reference TRBV7-3 and TRBJ2-3, reads GAGVSQTPSNKVTEKGKYVELRCDPISGHTALYWYRQSLGQGPEFLIYFQGTGAADDSGLPNDRFFAVRPEGSVSTLKIQRTERGDSAVYLCAGKGEADTQYFGPGTRLTVL.

This clone has a handful of counts. The chain combines TRBV28 with TRBJ2-7; 14 nucleotides match TRBD2. The CDR3 is 14 amino acids. The junction had 5 bases not matched to a gene; V was cut back by 5 bases and J by 8 bases. Germline V lookup: CDR1 MDHEN, CDR2 SYDVKM. CDR3 coding DNA: TGTGCCAGCAGTGGGGGACTAGCGGGAGATAAGCAGTACTTC. Encoded protein: CASSGGLAGDKQYF.

This clone was detected only a few times. This chain links TRBV29-1 with TRBJ1-2; D perhaps matches TRBD1 (6 bases). Per the germline V gene, CDR1 is SQVTM and CDR2 is ANQGSEA. V lost 2 bases, J lost 4 bases, and 20 bases lay in between. The CDR3 loop spans 16 amino acids. The CDR3 sequence is CSVERGRGAIIYGYTF. CDR3 sequence (DNA): TGCAGCGTTGAAAGGGGGAGGGGAGCTATCATCTATGGCTACACCTTC.

This clone was recorded only once. The chain combines TRBV6-5 with TRBJ1-1, with a possible D match to TRBD1 (6 bases). The CDR3 sequence is 14 residues long. Germline V CDR1 and CDR2: MNHEY, SVGAGI. Trimming left V 4 bases short and J 4 bases short, with 13 bases between. CDR3 amino acids: CASSLPGVGTEAFF. DNA of the CDR3: TGTGCCAGCAGTTTACCAGGGGTGGGCACTGAAGCTTTCTTT.

This clone was picked up a small number of times. CDR3 loop: CASRMTSGNYEQYF. CDR3 bases: TGTGCCAGCAGGATGACTAGCGGGAATTACGAGCAGTACTTC. This rearrangement joins TRBV6-5 to TRBJ2-7; TRBD2 aligns across 11 bases. The CDR3 consists of 14 residues. Germline V gene sequence: CDR1 MNHEY, CDR2 SVGAGI. V gave up 6 bases and J gave up 4 bases; unmatched junction bases: 5.

This clone was counted between two and nine times. Additional DNA sequences in this sample encode the identical CDR3. The rearrangement uses TRBV7-9 and TRBJ1-1; D gene ambiguous. The germline V and J ends were trimmed by 5 bases and 1 base, with 8 bases remaining between them. The CDR3 contains 13 residues. Germline V lookup: CDR1 SEHNR, CDR2 FQNEAQ (reference sequence). The CDR3 nucleotides read TGTGCCAGCAGCCCCCAAGGGAACACTGAAGCTTTCTTT. This sequence encodes CASSPQGNTEAFF.

This clone was detected only a few times. The gene calls are TRBV5-6 and TRBJ1-4; 8 bases align to TRBD1. The CDR3 sequence is 14 residues long. Germline lookup yields CDR1 SGHDT and CDR2 YYEEEE. V trimming: 2 bases; J trimming: 7 bases; junction bases outside the gene matches: 4. CDR3 nucleotide sequence: TGTGCCAGCAGCTTCGACAGGGGTAGTGAAAAACTGTTTTTT. Protein sequence: CASSFDRGSEKLFF.

V gene TRBV28 combines with J gene TRBJ2-7, with 8 bases lining up with TRBD2. V lost 6 bases, J lost 1 base, and 11 bases stayed unmatched. Germline V CDR1 and CDR2: MDHEN, SYDVKM. The CDR3 is 16 amino acids. The CDR3 here is CASRVSRASGSYEQYF. The CDR3 region has the DNA TGTGCCAGCAGGGTCTCTAGGGCTAGCGGGTCCTACGAGCAGTACTTC.

Notes on this clone: The same CDR3 also results from other DNA sequences found in this sample. CDR3 sequence reads: CASSSPTDTQYF. DNA of the CDR3: TGTGCCAGCAGTTCCCCCACAGATACGCAGTATTTT. V gene TRBV28 combines with J gene TRBJ2-3; D gene uncertain. The V gene lost 4 bases and the J gene lost 2 bases, with 4 bases spanning the gap. CDR1 is MDHEN, CDR2 SYDVKM, per germline. CDR3 size: 12 residues.

This clone has more than one count but fewer than ten. This sequence joins TRBV7-9 and TRBJ2-1; D not resolved. CDR3 length: 13 amino acids. Germline loops: CDR1 SEHNR, CDR2 FQNEAQ (reference sequence). Trimming left V 2 bases short and J 5 bases short, with 7 bases between. This CDR3 reads CASSLPTHNEQFF. Here the CDR3 DNA reads TGTGCCAGCAGCTTACCTACTCACAATGAGCAGTTCTTC. The full variable domain, rest sourced from reference TRBV7-9 and TRBJ2-1, is DTGVSQNPRHKITKRGQNVTFRCDPISEHNRLYWYRQTLGQGPEFLTYFQNEAQLEKSRLLSDRFSAERPKGSFSTLEIQRTEQGDSAMYLCASSLPTHNEQFFGPGTRLTVL.

The chain links TRBV7-2 to TRBJ2-1; D is unresolved. The V end was cut by 1 base, the J end by 3 bases, with 10 bases between. Germline V CDR1 and CDR2: SGHTA, FQGNSA. The CDR3 has 15 residues. CDR3 protein: CASSLGSPSYNEQFF. The CDR3 nucleotides are TGTGCCAGCAGCTTAGGTAGCCCAAGCTACAATGAGCAGTTCTTC.

The chain combines TRBV7-2 with TRBJ1-5; 7 nucleotides agree with TRBD1. Losses at the gene ends were 4 bases for V and 1 base for J; bases not matched to a gene: 7. From germline, CDR1 is SGHTA and CDR2 FQGNSA. This CDR3 is built from 16 residues. CDR3 protein: CASSSDRVRSNQPQHF. The CDR3 region has the DNA TGTGCCAGCAGCTCCGACAGGGTTAGGAGCAATCAGCCCCAGCATTTT.

This rearrangement joins TRBV7-2 to TRBJ2-7, with no clear D. The V end was cut by 5 bases, the J end by 5 bases, with 13 bases between. Germline CDR1 SGHTA, CDR2 FQGNSA. The CDR3 has 13 amino acids. The CDR3 nucleotides are TGTGCCAGCAGCCCACTGTTTGGCGACGAGCAGTACTTC. Its protein is CASSPLFGDEQYF.

This clone has a handful of counts. This chain connects TRBV19 to TRBJ2-4; no clear D. The CDR3 totals 17 residues. The germline V gene has CDR1 LNHDA and CDR2 SQIVND (reference sequence). With 4 bases removed from V and 0 bases from J, the gap between germline ends came to 16 bases. The CDR3 here is CASSTLTREVAKNIQYF. For the CDR3, the DNA is TGTGCCAGTAGTACCCTGACCCGCGAGGTAGCCAAAAACATTCAGTACTTC.

The chain has TRBV7-6 and TRBJ2-2; no firm D call. Germline CDR1 is SGHVS and CDR2 is FNYEAQ. The CDR3 has 14 amino acids. Trimming stripped 1 base from V and 2 bases from J, with 5 bases between. The CDR3 nucleotides read TGTGCCAGCAGCTTAGAAGTAAACACCGGGGAGCTGTTTTTT. This codes for CASSLEVNTGELFF.

This clone appeared a few times. This rearrangement joins TRBV4-3 to TRBJ2-3; D gene uncertain. V lost 0 bases to trimming and J lost 4 bases, with 17 bases between them. Germline V gene sequence: CDR1 LGHNA, CDR2 YSLEER. The CDR3 length is 17 residues. DNA of the CDR3: TGCGCCAGCAGCCAAGATTCCTATGCAGATACGGCAGATACGCAGTATTTT. Protein: CASSQDSYADTADTQYF.

J is TRBJ2-7 and V is TRBV11-1; TRBD2 matches 14 bases. Germline V gives CDR1 SGHAT, CDR2 FQDESV (reference sequence). The trim removed 6 bases at V and 4 bases at J, leaving 8 bases unmatched. The CDR3 length is 16 residues. The DNA of the CDR3 is TGTGCCAGCAGTTCGGGACTAGCGGGAGCGGGGTACGAGCAGTACTTC. Its translation is CASSSGLAGAGYEQYF.

Concerning this clone itself: Other DNA sequences in this sample translate to the same CDR3. The chain links TRBV28 to TRBJ1-5; TRBD1 aligns across 7 bases. This CDR3 has 14 amino acids. Losses at the gene ends were 5 bases for V and 2 bases for J; bases not matched to a gene: 3. Germline CDR1 and CDR2: MDHEN and SYDVKM. The CDR3 protein is CASSPGTGNQPQHF. In nucleotides, the CDR3 is TGTGCCAGCAGTCCCGGGACAGGCAATCAGCCCCAGCATTTT.

The chain employs TRBV9 and TRBJ2-1; D is unclear. The CDR3 extends over 11 amino acids. Trimming left V 4 bases short and J 10 bases short, with 9 bases between. The germline V gene encodes CDR1 SGDLS and CDR2 YYNGEE. The CDR3 reads CASSPGREQFF. Written as DNA, the CDR3 is TGTGCCAGCAGCCCCGGGCGGGAGCAGTTCTTC.